What follows is one T cell receptor (beta chain) and its context. Within 2 weeks of study entry, exposed participants had contacted a PCR-confirmed or clinician-diagnosed COVID-19 case. These data belong to a study of blood T cell repertoires in COVID-19. Study summary: The study drew acute and convalescent COVID-19 samples from the United States, Italy and Spain.

Here immunoSEQ multiplex PCR was the method, and the copy in TCRdb shows in-frame clones only, minus some. The sample yields 250,000 or so clones, approximately 89% seen once. V lost 9 bases, J lost 2 bases, and 13 bases stayed unmatched. Germline V gene lookup returns CDR1 LNHDA and CDR2 SQIVND (reference sequence). CDR3 length: 16 amino acids. V gene TRBV19 combines with J gene TRBJ2-1; 7 bases are shared with TRBD1. Sequenced sample: PBMCs or T cells enriched from blood (not recorded which). This TCR was recovered from a middle-aged woman who had been exposed to COVID-19. The CDR3 DNA reads TGTGCCAGCTCCCAAGGGCAGGGGGTCACCTACAATGAGCAGTTCTTC. Its protein product is CASSQGQGVTYNEQFF. The entire variable domain, with the rest obtained from reference TRBV19 and TRBJ2-1, is as follows: DGGITQSPKYLFRKEGQNVTLSCEQNLNHDAMYWYRQDPGQGLRLIYYSQIVNDFQKGDIAEGYSVSREKKESFPLTVTSAQKNPTAFYLCASSQGQGVTYNEQFFGPGTRLTVL.